This T cell receptor (beta chain) was observed in a study of T cell repertoires in aging, cancer and after chemotherapy (dated by TCRdb to about 2019). Some background on the complete study: The donors fell into six age groups ranging from 30 or younger to 70 or older, and each group had at least three individuals. In total, the full dataset held approximately 8.4 million TCR reads. Peripheral blood TCR beta repertoires from healthy donors and cancer patients were profiled to examine immunoaging and T cell reconstitution after chemotherapy. The cohort comprised 218 cancer patients, approximately 90 with hematological and around 120 with solid cancers, plus 95 healthy donors as a reference group. In the hematological group, paired pre- and post-chemotherapy samples were obtained from chronic lymphocytic leukemia patients treated with fludarabine- or bendamustine-based regimens. What the work shows at the level of the full study, not this receptor alone: Lymphoid organ infiltration was present in the hematological cancer patients, and this infiltration may itself impair thymic emigration or the expansion of peripheral T cells. Compared with age-matched healthy donors, untreated patients with hematological or solid cancers had significantly lower TCR diversity and higher clonality in blood. In both cancer cohorts, the median generation probability rose over the chemotherapy interval, which suggests that the repertoire was reconstituted through rebound thymic output. In healthy donors, the decline in TCR diversity with age was mainly explained by loss of richness, whereas in cancer patients loss of evenness was also found to contribute. The authors noted that the repertoire data do not allow conclusions about immunological memory after chemotherapy.

Using a mixed TRB-A/B primer pool, multiplex touch-down PCR amplified rearranged TRB sequences covering the V, D and J segments. Illumina adapters and sample indices were added to the amplicons in two consecutive PCR reactions performed with Phusion HS II polymerase. Amplicons were gel-purified with the NucleoSpin Gel and PCR Clean-up kit, then checked with Qubit and an Agilent 2100 Bioanalyzer. Sequencing of the libraries was done on an Illumina MiSeq with paired-end, single-indexed 600-cycle runs. The authors' pipeline ran thus. TRB sequences were processed with MiXCR versions 2.12 and 3.0.5. Each unique CDR3 nucleotide sequence was treated as one clone, and only productive sequences with two or more reads were kept. The repertoire metrics were Shannon diversity, evenness, clonality (calculated as one minus evenness), and diversity profiles parameterized by alpha from 0 to 5. The IGoR algorithm was used to calculate generation probabilities for clones in the paired samples taken before and after chemotherapy. TCRdb reworked the public reads: Q25 trimming with fastp, MiXCR clone assembly, productive beta chains retained. Each record represents a unique CDR3 protein, reported with the most common genes and DNA among its rows. These V and J calls are TCRdb output, not the study's own analysis. This sample has just under 5,000 distinct CDR3 sequences in its table, and roughly 31% of those were observed once. The ten most abundant clones make up 19% of the sample.

This clonotype is categorized as medium-sized (0.01 to 0.1%). Its antigen specificity is not known. The input lacks base qualities; no much larger clone sits a single base away. The CDR3 runs 12 residues from the cysteine to the phenylalanine. Of all the DNA, just the CDR3 is kept, 36 bases in frame from base 1. V is trimmed back by 3 bases and J by 7 bases, and the junction contains 2 bases that no gene match accounts for. From the germline V gene, CDR1 is SGHNT and CDR2 is YENEEA. Genomic DNA extracted from peripheral blood, rather than sorted cells or RNA, was used as the source for amplification of TCR beta rearrangements.

The sequence derives from a human donor with a blood cancer. The donor label of this sample is uncertain. This chain joins TRBV11-3 to TRBJ2-5; TRBD2 matches 7 bases in the middle. Sequencing was carried out using blood. The CDR3 loop reads CASSLGGGTQYF. The DNA sequence reads TGTGCCAGCAGCTTGGGGGGGGGGACCCAGTACTTC.